This TCR beta chain was recorded in a study of cytomegalovirus exposure and HLA in healthy donors. Worth noting for this clone: The antigen is unknown.

The study's findings and limits: Within a later analysis, the majority of CMV-associated TCR beta chains appeared HLA-restricted. High sensitivity and specificity were reportedly achieved when the classifier diagnosed cytomegalovirus status.

The PCR contained 60 Vbeta and 13 Jbeta primers. Profiling relied on immunoSEQ multiplex PCR, and the TCRdb table lists in-frame clones only, not all of them. The sample lists tens of thousands of clones; 90% were seen once. Germline-derived CDR1 and CDR2 are MGHRA and YSYEKL. This CDR3 is built from 14 residues. The J segment lost 4 bases and the V segment lost 6 bases, leaving 3 bases of the junction unmatched. The clonotype originates from a man younger than 30 in good health and CMV-seronegative. The sequenced material came from PBMCs. V is TRBV4-1 and J is TRBJ2-1; 10 bases agree with TRBD2. The CDR3 region has the DNA TGCGCCAGCAGAGGACTAGCGGCTTACAATGAGCAGTTCTTC. This translates into CASRGLAAYNEQFF.